This TCR beta chain was identified in a study of shared clonotypes between healthy human individuals. The overall study: Researchers assigned three CD4 naive, three CD4 memory, two CD8 naive and one CD8 memory plate to each donor.

Each PCR replicate from the sorted subsets contained around 0.2 ug DNA, which is some 30,000 T cell genomes. Produced via immunoSEQ multiplex PCR; TCRdb's table is partial and in-frame only. The table records about 2.1 million clones, about 93% of them present only once. For this clone: Its cognate antigen is unknown.

V lost 7 bases and J 0 bases, leaving 13 bases between the germline ends. From germline, CDR1 is SNHLY and CDR2 FYNNEI. The CDR3 sequence is 15 residues long. Study conclusions and caveats: Only a few donors were included, so the genetic and exposure-history diversity represented was limited. Around 5% was the fraction of naive CD4 clonotypes found shared across a few donors.

It was CD45RO-negative cells, positively selected for CCR7, that made up naive CD8 cells, with terminally differentiated effector memory CD45RA+ cells excluded. Sequenced material: naive CD8+ T cells from PBMCs. The receptor was derived from a man aged 18 to 35 in good health. Some clones in this sample may be carry-over from other donors' samples. This chain joins TRBV2 and TRBJ2-1, with D uncertain. Here the CDR3 reads CASIPSGPSYNEQFF. In nucleotides, the CDR3 is TGTGCCAGCATCCCCAGTGGACCCTCCTACAATGAGCAGTTCTTC.